This TCR beta chain was found in a study of cytomegalovirus exposure and HLA in healthy donors (dated by TCRdb to about 2017). Turning to the overall study: According to an earlier analysis of several hundred of the donors, some 180 million T cells yielded 95 million to 140 million unique TCR beta sequences and about 300 Gb of sequence data. An early release covering 550 to 650 HLA-typed donors comprised 250 to 350 gigabases of sequencing data and 85 million or so unique TCR sequences. Among the roughly 430 genotyped donors, about 83% belonged to the genetic ancestry cluster associated with self-reported Caucasian donors. The study aimed to test whether cataloging public T cell receptors could reveal signatures of past pathogen exposure. The study profiled the T cell repertoires of around 700 subjects by immunosequencing and related them to cytomegalovirus serostatus. In addition to the first cohort of 650 to 800 subjects, a separate validation cohort of 130 or so different subjects was used. To predict cytomegalovirus infection status, the study brought together high-throughput TCR immunosequencing, statistical association of individual TCRs with disease status, and machine learning. A later analysis re-analyzed previously published TCR beta repertoires from about 600 donors and added high-resolution HLA genotyping to study TCR occurrence patterns. Rather than using new phenotypic data, the later analysis identified candidate immune exposures from TCR beta sequences and from how often those sequences occurred across donors. An earlier analysis of about 600 of the donors used high-throughput TCR beta sequencing to judge whether each TCR beta V gene segment behaved as functional or pseudogenic. Donor age, sex, ethnicity and CMV serostatus were compiled together with the repertoire data. A later genetic analysis used genome-wide SNP genotypes for about 65% of the 666 donors, treating that subset as a discovery cohort. All discovery cohort repertoires had been generated on a single sequencing platform. HLA typing covered class I and class II loci at four-digit resolution. The number of typed donors differed by locus: about 620-640 for A, B, C, DRB1 and DQB1; approximately 520 for DQA1; about 600 for DPA1; and about 470 for DPB1. A handful of DR-DQ haplotypes were handled as single units for association and clustering because linkage in the cohort was strong. Across roughly 420 genotyped donors of the cohort, an average of roughly 250,000 unique TCR beta nucleotide sequences per donor were sequenced, and roughly 17% of those sequences were non-productive. Results the study describes overall, beyond this receptor: Sequencing depth was assumed to be roughly uniform across donors in the presence/absence analyses, though that assumption may not hold. Most TCR sequences were seen in very few donors, while some public TCRs were found in many individuals. Compared with the approximately 670-donor mean, donors in an Asian-associated ancestry cluster had fewer N-insertions in productive TCRs, according to a later genetic analysis. The 87-base-pair reads could not distinguish some IMGT-functional V segments, including TRBV6-2 and TRBV6-3, so those segments were excluded. In vitro tests confirmed that a few of the cytomegalovirus-associated TCR beta chains recognize cytomegalovirus antigens. A further reported finding was that TCR beta sequences accurately predicted the HLA-A and HLA-B alleles for most subjects in the first cohort. In an earlier analysis of about 540 of the donors, most TCR beta V segments were observed in productive rearrangements about 87% or about 30% of the time, broadly matching IMGT annotations. A cluster of highly shared sequence variants was judged likely to be a technical artifact of the sequencing pipeline. According to the authors, the approach could potentially be generalized to other disease states and immunological phenotypes. In a later analysis, most CMV-associated TCR beta chains were found to appear HLA-restricted, with HLA associations seemingly driven largely by CMV exposure. In both the original and validation cohorts, the classifier was reported to diagnose cytomegalovirus status with high specificity and sensitivity. Linkage disequilibrium might explain the correlated functional status among segregating V segments, but an unknown experimental factor could not be ruled out. In a later analysis, the rate of TCR association differed among HLA loci, with DRB1 alleles having the most associated TCRs and HLA-C alleles having the fewest. At a false discovery rate of 0.05, a later analysis linked about 16,000 TCR beta sequences to specific HLA alleles. An association between a missense DCLRE1C variant and V-gene and J-gene trimming of TCR beta chains was found in a later genetic analysis and replicated in an independent cohort. HLA typing was unavailable for some donors at each locus, so association tests used only the typed subset. For the cohort, immune exposure information was limited to CMV serostatus. In a later analysis, several top co-occurrence clusters were reported to appear linked to parvovirus B19, influenza, CMV and Epstein-Barr virus. In this cohort, only TCR beta chains were sequenced, and detectable features were limited by the absence of alpha or paired-chain data. When HLA alleles, especially DR and DQ, strongly co-occurred, TCR associations were difficult to assign to individual alleles. Compared with equally common non-associated chains, HLA-associated TCR beta chains in a later analysis were more clonally expanded and had lower generation probabilities. In the study, some 160 TCR beta chains were listed as associated with cytomegalovirus. Seventeen rarely observed V segments, including chromosome 9 orphons, were excluded from the earlier analysis of just under 600 of the donors because counts were too low.

Library method: the immunoSEQ multiplex PCR assay. The multiplex PCR relied on a mix of 60 forward primers for TCR Vbeta segments and 13 reverse primers for TCR Jbeta segments. A multiplex PCR assay on genomic DNA amplified the CDR3 region of rearranged TCR beta genes. Amplified TCR beta libraries were sequenced as 87-base-pair reads on the Illumina HiSeq System. In the authors' own workflow: A later analysis counted about 80 million unique TCR beta chains across the 640 or so repertoires, and some 12 million of these chains were shared by at least two donors. Raw reads were error-corrected and collapsed into unique sequences by a nearest-neighbor algorithm in which closely related sequences were merged to remove PCR and sequencing errors. CDR3 sequences were aligned to IMGT reference sequences to assign V, D and J gene segments. For a sequence to be retained, a match of at least six nucleotides to both a V gene segment and a J gene segment was required. Rearrangements were classified as productive when the CDR3 lacked stop codons and remained in frame with V and J, and all other rearrangements were classified as non-productive. CDR3 was defined according to IMGT convention as the region running from the second conserved V-encoded cysteine to the conserved J-encoded phenylalanine. Sequences without an unambiguous match to a single V gene segment were excluded from the earlier analysis of approximately 560 of the donors. An earlier analysis of fewer than 750 of the donors called V segments functional above 56.7% productive rearrangements and segregating when the between-donor standard deviation exceeded 5%. To diagnose cytomegalovirus status from the catalog of TCR beta chain sequences, a statistical classification framework was built. V and J gene assignment, in a later analysis, came from comparing TCR nucleotide sequences with IMGT/GENE-DB human TR gene sequences. The TCRdist pipeline was used in a later analysis to assign CDR3 sequences and most-parsimonious VDJ recombination scenarios. A later analysis defined each TCR beta chain by its CDR3 amino acid sequence plus V-gene family, and excluded reads lacking a unique V-gene family. As a way to deal with suspected cross-contamination and a sequencing artifact, a later analysis dropped over 550 nucleotide sequences that were highly shared and had low generation probability. For each public chain, a later analysis derived a clonal expansion index from normalized ranks of inferred template counts within each repertoire. In a later analysis, generation probabilities were computed using a VDJ recombination model fitted to out-of-frame rearrangements, and the results were checked against IGoR. A later analysis scored TCR-TCR, TCR-HLA and TCR-CMV co-occurrence with hypergeometric tests, applying a repertoire-size bias correction to TCR pairs. In a later analysis, false discovery rates were estimated by permuting HLA or CMV assignments 20 times. In a later analysis, co-occurring TCRs were grouped with DBSCAN, and TCRdist sequence similarity was added when clustering was performed within HLA-allele-positive subsets. Repertoires with fewer than 30,000 or more than 120,000 public chains were left out of co-occurrence clustering, as were about 5 repertoires with anomalous nucleotide sharing. This immuneACCESS table, as held by TCRdb, lists in-frame sequences with V and J called but not all clones. Of the missing ones, under half trace to an unresolved V gene in checked studies; the others have no known cause. For V, J and clone size, that table is used; D and trimming come from the DNA. This sample holds 60,000 to 65,000 clones; roughly 75% were observed only once. Jointly, the top ten make up roughly 25% of the sample.

Comment on this clone: Its antigen target is currently unknown. No qualities accompany the bases; no much larger clone lies one base away.

The cohort was made up of approximately 670 healthy bone marrow donors. At the time of sampling, all cohort members were nominally healthy, though unrecorded immune exposures were likely present. The donor tested CMV seropositive, placing the donor among the 289 seropositive members of the cohort. Each donor provided a peripheral blood sample, and peripheral blood mononuclear cells were used for TCR beta sequencing. Genomic DNA was extracted from the blood cell samples with the Qiagen DNeasy Blood Extraction Kit. Reading the germline V gene gives CDR1 SQVTM and CDR2 ANQGSEA. Its CDR3 holds 14 amino acids, cysteine through phenylalanine. Left in the record is the CDR3 DNA by itself, 42 bases read in frame from the first base. V and J are trimmed by 4 bases and 7 bases, and the gene matches miss 11 bases of the junction.

Sequenced material: PBMCs. The TCR was taken from a middle-aged woman in good health and CMV-seropositive. The chain is assembled from TRBV29-1 and TRBJ2-7; TRBD1 fits 9 bases in the junction. In nucleotide form, the sequence is TGCAGCGTTGCGTCCTTAGGGACAGGGACTGAGCAGTACTTC. This is translated as CSVASLGTGTEQYF.